This T cell receptor (beta chain) comes out of a study of blood T cells in healthy people across ages. Findings and caveats of the study: A greater number of naive CD4+ cells and higher diversity distinguished long-lived donors from aged donors. The unknown donor CMV status may have confounded expanded clonotype changes. Age advanced and TCR beta diversity per million T cells fell, roughly linearly. Strong correlation existed between TCR beta diversity and naive T cell percentage.

Primed by a sample-barcoded 5' primer and a J-beta primer mix, a second PCR proceeded for roughly 7 to 11 cycles. TCRdb processed the 5' RACE reads anew with MiXCR; each CDR3 protein has one entry. The sample lists 700,000 to 950,000 distinct CDR3 sequences, 55% to 75% seen once, with roughly 20% in the top ten. Looked up from germline, CDR1 is SQVTM and CDR2 is ANQGSEA. The CDR3 length is 14 residues. V lost 6 bases and J lost 4; bases outside the gene matches: 5. On this clonotype: Antigen: not known.

The clonotype comes from a young man in good health. What was sequenced was blood. This rearrangement joins TRBV29-1 to TRBJ2-3, with 12 bases that match TRBD2. The CDR3 reads CSVGLAGMPDTQYF. CDR3 DNA sequence: TGCAGCGTGGGACTAGCGGGTATGCCAGATACGCAGTATTTT.